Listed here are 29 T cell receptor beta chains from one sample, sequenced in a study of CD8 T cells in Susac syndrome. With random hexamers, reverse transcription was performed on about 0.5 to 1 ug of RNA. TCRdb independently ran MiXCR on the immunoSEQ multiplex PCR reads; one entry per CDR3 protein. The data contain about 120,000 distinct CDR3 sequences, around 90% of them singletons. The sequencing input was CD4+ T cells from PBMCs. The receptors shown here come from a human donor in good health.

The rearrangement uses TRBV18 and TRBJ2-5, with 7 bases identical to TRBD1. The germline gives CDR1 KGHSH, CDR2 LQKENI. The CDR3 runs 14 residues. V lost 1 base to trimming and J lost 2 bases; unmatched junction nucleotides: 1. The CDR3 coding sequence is TGTGCCAGCTCACCACGGGACAGACAAGAGACCCAGTACTTC. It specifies CASSPRDRQETQYF.

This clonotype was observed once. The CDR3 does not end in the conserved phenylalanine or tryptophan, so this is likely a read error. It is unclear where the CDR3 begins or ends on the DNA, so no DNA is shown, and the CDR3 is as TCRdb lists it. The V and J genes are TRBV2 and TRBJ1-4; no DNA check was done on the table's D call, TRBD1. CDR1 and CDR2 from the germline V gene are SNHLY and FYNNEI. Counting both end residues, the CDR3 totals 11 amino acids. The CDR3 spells CASSEWQGVTL.

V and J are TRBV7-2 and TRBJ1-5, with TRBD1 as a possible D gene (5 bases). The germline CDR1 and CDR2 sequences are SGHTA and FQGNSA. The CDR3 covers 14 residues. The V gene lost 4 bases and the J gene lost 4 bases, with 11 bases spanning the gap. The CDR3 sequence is CASSSGTVNQPQHF. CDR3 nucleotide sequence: TGTGCCAGCAGCTCCGGGACGGTGAATCAGCCCCAGCATTTT. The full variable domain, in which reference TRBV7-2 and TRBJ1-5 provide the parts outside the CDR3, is GAGVSQSPSNKVTEKGKDVELRCDPISGHTALYWYRQSLGQGLEFLIYFQGNSAPDKSGLPSDRFSAERTGGSVSTLTIQRTQQEDSAVYLCASSSGTVNQPQHFGDGTRLSIL.

The chain's CDR3 is CASSSSQGYSNQPQHF. Here the CDR3 DNA reads TGTGCCAGCAGCTCATCGCAGGGTTATAGCAATCAGCCCCAGCATTTT. V and J are TRBV7-9 and TRBJ1-5; a possible D gene is TRBD1 (5 bases). Trimming took 4 bases from V and 0 from J, leaving 13 bases between them. The germline CDR1 and CDR2 sequences are SEHNR and FQNEAQ (reference sequence). This CDR3 is built from 16 residues.

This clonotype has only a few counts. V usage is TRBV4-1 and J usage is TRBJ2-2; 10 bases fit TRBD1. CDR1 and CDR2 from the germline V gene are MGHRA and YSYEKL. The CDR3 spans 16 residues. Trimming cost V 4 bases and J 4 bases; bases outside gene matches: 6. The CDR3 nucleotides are TGCGCCAGCAGCCTCGGACAGGGGGTTGCCACCGGGGAGCTGTTTTTT. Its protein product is CASSLGQGVATGELFF.

This CDR3 is CGSQGLYGYTF. CDR3 bases: TGTGGGTCCCAGGGTCTTTATGGCTACACCTTC. The genes are TRBV19 and TRBJ1-2, with D perhaps TRBD1 (5 bases). The CDR3 extends over 11 amino acids. CDR1 is LNHDA, CDR2 SQIVND, per germline (reference sequence).

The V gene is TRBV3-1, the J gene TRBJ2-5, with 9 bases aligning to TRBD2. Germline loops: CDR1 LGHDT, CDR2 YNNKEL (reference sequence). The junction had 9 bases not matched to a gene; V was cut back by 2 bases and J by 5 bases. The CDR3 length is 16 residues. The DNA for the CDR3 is TGTGCCAGCAGCCAAATTCGGCGGGGGGGCCGGGAGACCCAGTACTTC. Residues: CASSQIRRGGRETQYF.

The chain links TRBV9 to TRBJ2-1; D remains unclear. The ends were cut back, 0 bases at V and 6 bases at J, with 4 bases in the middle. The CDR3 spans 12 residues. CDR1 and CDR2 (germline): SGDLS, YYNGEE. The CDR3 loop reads CASSVARNEQFF. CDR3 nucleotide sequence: TGTGCCAGCAGCGTAGCGCGCAATGAGCAGTTCTTC.

The CDR3 sequence is CASRAEFTGELFF. The CDR3 coding sequence is TGTGCCAGCAGGGCAGAATTCACCGGGGAGCTGTTTTTT. This chain uses TRBV2 with TRBJ2-2; D ambiguous. Between the trimmed V and J ends, which lost 6 bases and 4 bases, there was a span of 9 bases. Germline CDR1 is SNHLY and CDR2 is FYNNEI. The CDR3 length is 13 residues.

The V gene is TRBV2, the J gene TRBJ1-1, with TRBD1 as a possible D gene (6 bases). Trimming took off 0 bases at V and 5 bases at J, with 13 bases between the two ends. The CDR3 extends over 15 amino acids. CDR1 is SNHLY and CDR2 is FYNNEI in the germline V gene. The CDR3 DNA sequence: TGTGCCAGCAGTGAAGCACAGGGAGTGCGGACTGAAGCTTTCTTT. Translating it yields CASSEAQGVRTEAFF.

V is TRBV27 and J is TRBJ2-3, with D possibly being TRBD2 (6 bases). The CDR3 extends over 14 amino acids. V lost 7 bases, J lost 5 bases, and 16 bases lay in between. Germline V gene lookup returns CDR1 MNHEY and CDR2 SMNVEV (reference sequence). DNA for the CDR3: TGTGCCAGCAAACCCGCGGGGCCAGGAGATACGCAGTATTTT. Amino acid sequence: CASKPAGPGDTQYF.

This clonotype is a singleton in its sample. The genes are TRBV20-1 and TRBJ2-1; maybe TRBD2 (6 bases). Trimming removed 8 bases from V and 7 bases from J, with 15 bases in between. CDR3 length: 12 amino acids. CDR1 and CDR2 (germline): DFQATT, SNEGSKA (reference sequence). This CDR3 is CSLWLAANEQFF. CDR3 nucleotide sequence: TGCAGTCTATGGTTAGCGGCAAATGAGCAGTTCTTC.

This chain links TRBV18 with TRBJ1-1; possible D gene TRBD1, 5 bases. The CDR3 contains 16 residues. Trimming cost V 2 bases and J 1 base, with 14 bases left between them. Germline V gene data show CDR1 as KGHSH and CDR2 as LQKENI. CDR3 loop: CASSPNRDLENTEAFF. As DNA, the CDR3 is TGTGCCAGCTCACCAAACCGGGACCTAGAGAACACTGAAGCTTTCTTT.

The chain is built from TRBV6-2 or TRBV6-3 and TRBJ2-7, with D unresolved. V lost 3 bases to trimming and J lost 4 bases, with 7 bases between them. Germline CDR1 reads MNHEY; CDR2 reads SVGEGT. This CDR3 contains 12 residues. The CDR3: CASSYNSYEQYF. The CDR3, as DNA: TGTGCCAGCAGTTATAACAGTTACGAGCAGTACTTC.

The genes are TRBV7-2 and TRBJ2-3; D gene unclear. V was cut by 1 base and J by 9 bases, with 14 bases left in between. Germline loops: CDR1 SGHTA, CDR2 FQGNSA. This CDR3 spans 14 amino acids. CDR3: CASSLGLDQLTQYF. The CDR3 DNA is TGTGCCAGCAGCTTAGGTCTCGACCAGCTGACGCAGTATTTT. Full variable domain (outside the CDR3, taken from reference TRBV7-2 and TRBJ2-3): GAGVSQSPSNKVTEKGKDVELRCDPISGHTALYWYRQSLGQGLEFLIYFQGNSAPDKSGLPSDRFSAERTGGSVSTLTIQRTQQEDSAVYLCASSLGLDQLTQYFGPGTRLTVL.

The CDR3 DNA reads as TGTGCCAGCAGCCAAGTTCCAGGAAAGAACTATGGCTACACCTTC. Its protein product is CASSQVPGKNYGYTF. The chain is built from TRBV3-1 and TRBJ1-2; D call uncertain. CDR1 is LGHDT and CDR2 is YNNKEL in the germline V gene (reference sequence). The germline V and J ends were trimmed by 1 base and 2 bases, with 11 bases remaining between them. This CDR3 has 15 residues. Complete variable domain (other parts from reference TRBV3-1 and TRBJ1-2): DTAVSQTPKYLVTQMGNDKSIKCEQNLGHDTMYWYKQDSKKFLKIMFSYNNKELIINETVPNRFSPKSPDKAHLNLHINSLELGDSAVYFCASSQVPGKNYGYTFGSGTRLTVV.

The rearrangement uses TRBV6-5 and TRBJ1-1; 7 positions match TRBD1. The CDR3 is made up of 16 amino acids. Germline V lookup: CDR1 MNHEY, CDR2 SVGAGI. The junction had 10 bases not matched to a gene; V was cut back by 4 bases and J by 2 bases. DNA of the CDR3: TGTGCCAGCAGTTTCGACAGGGATACGGGAAACACTGAAGCTTTCTTT. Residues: CASSFDRDTGNTEAFF.

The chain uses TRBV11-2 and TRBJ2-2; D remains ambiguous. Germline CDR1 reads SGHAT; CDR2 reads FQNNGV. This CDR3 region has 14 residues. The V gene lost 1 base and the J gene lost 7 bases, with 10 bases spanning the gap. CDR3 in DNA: TGTGCCAGCAGCTTAGTACTGGCCGGCGGGGAGCTGTTTTTT. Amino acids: CASSLVLAGGELFF.

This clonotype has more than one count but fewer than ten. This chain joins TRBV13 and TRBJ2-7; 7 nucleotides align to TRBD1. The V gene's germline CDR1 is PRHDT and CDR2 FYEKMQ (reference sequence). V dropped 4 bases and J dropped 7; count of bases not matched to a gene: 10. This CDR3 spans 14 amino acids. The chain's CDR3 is CASSSGTANLEQYF. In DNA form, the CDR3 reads TGTGCCAGCAGCTCCGGGACAGCCAACCTGGAGCAGTACTTC.

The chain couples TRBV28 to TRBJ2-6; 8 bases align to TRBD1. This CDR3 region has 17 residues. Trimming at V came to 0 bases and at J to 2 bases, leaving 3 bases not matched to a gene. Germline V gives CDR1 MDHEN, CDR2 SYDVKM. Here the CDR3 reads CASSLWDRAAGANVLTF. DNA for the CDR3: TGTGCCAGCAGTTTATGGGACAGGGCCGCTGGGGCCAACGTCCTGACTTTC.

The CDR3 region is CASSSTSGAPGEQFF. The CDR3 DNA reads TGTGCCAGCAGCTCAACTAGCGGGGCCCCGGGGGAGCAGTTCTTC. This chain joins TRBV9 and TRBJ2-1; 10 nucleotides line up with TRBD2. CDR3 size: 15 residues. From germline, CDR1 is SGDLS and CDR2 YYNGEE. V dropped 4 bases and J dropped 10; count of bases not matched to a gene: 11.

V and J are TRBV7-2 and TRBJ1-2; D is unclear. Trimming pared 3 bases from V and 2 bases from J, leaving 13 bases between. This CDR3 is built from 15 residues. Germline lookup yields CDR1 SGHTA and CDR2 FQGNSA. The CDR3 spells CASSFHNSENYGYTF. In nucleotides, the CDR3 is TGTGCCAGCAGCTTCCATAACAGCGAAAACTATGGCTACACCTTC.

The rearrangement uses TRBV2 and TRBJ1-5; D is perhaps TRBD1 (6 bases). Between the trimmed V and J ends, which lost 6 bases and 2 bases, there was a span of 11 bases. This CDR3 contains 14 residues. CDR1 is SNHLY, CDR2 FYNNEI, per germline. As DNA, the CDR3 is TGTGCCAGCAGCGCCTCAGGGGGCAATCAGCCCCAGCATTTT. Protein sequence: CASSASGGNQPQHF.

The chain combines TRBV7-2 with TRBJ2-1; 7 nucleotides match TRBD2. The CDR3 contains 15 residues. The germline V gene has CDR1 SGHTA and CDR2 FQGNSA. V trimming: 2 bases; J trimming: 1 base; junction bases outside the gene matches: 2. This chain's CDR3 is CASSLRRESYNEQFF. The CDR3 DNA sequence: TGTGCCAGCAGCTTACGGCGGGAGTCCTACAATGAGCAGTTCTTC.

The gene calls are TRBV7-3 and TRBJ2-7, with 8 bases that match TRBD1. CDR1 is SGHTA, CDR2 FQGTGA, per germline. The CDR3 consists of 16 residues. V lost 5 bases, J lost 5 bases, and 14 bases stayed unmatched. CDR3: CASSHTPQGAVDEQYF. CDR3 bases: TGTGCCAGCAGCCACACGCCCCAGGGGGCGGTTGACGAGCAGTACTTC.

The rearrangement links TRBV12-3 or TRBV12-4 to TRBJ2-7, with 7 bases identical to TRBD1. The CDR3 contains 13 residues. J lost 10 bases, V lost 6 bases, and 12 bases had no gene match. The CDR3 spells CASSPGRQGYQYF. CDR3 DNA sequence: TGTGCCAGCAGCCCAGGCCGACAGGGCTATCAGTACTTC.

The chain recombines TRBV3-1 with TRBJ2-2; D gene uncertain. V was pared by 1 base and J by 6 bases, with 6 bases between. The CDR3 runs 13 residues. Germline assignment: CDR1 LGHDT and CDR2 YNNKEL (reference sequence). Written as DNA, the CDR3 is TGTGCCAGCAGCCAAGGGATCCCCGGGGAGCTGTTTTTT. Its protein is CASSQGIPGELFF.

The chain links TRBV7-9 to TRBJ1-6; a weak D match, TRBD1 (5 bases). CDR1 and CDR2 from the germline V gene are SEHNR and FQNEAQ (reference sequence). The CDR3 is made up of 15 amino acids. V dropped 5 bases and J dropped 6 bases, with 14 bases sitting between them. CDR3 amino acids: CASSPVGPSNSPLHF. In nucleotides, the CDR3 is TGTGCCAGCAGCCCGGTGGGACCGAGTAATTCACCCCTCCACTTT.

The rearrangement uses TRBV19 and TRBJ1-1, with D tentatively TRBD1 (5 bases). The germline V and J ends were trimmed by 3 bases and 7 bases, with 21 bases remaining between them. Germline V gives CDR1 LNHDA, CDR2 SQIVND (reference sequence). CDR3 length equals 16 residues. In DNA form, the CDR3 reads TGTGCCAGTAGTATTGGTGGGGGGAAAGGAAGGGGTGAAGCTTTCTTT. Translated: CASSIGGGKGRGEAFF.